This T cell receptor beta chain stems from a study of blood T cell repertoires in COVID-19. In germline, CDR1 is MNHEY, CDR2 SMNVEV (reference sequence). This CDR3 spans 14 amino acids. V lost 6 bases, J lost 4 bases, and 13 bases lay in between. Measured with immunoSEQ multiplex PCR; TCRdb has only the in-frame clones, and not every one. The sample consists of approximately 65,000 clones, about 88% of them appearing once. The receptor was derived from a woman between 45 and 60 years old with active COVID-19. Sequencing was carried out using peripheral blood. V is TRBV27 and J is TRBJ1-5; possibly TRBD1 for D (5 bases). The CDR3 sequence: CASSPDRVNQPQHF. The DNA for the CDR3 is TGTGCCAGCAGCCCCGACAGAGTAAATCAGCCCCAGCATTTT.